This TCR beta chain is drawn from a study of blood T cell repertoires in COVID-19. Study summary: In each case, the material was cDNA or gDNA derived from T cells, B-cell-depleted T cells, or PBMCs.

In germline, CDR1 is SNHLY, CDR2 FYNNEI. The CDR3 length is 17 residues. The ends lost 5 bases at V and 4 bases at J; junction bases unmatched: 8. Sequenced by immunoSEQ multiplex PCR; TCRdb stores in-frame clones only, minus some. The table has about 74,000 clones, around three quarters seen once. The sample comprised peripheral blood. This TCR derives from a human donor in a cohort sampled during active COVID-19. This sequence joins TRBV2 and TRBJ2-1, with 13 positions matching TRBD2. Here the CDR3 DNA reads TGTGCCAGCAGTTTAACTAGCGGGAGGGCCAATTACAATGAGCAGTTCTTC. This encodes CASSLTSGRANYNEQFF.